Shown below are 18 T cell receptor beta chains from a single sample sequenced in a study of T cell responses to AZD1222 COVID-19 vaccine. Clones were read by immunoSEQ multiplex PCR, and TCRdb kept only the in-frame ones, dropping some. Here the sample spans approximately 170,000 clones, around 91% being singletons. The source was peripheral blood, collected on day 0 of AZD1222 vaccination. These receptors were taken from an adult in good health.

The CDR3 region has the DNA TGTGCCAGCAGCGTAGTGGGTATAGGGGAGCTGTTTTTT. Its protein product is CASSVVGIGELFF. This rearrangement joins TRBV9 to TRBJ2-2; D is uncertain. From germline, CDR1 is SGDLS and CDR2 YYNGEE. The CDR3 totals 13 residues. V lost 0 bases to trimming and J lost 8 bases, with 8 bases between them. Looking up the rest from reference TRBV9 and TRBJ2-2 gives the full variable domain: DSGVTQTPKHLITATGQRVTLRCSPRSGDLSVYWYQQSLDQGLQFLIQYYNGEERAKGNILERFSAQQFPDLHSELNLSSLELGDSALYFCASSVVGIGELFFGEGSRLTVL.

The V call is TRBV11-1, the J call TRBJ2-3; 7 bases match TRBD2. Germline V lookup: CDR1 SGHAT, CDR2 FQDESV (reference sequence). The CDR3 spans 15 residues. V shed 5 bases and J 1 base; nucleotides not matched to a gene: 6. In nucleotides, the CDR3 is TGTGCCAGCAGCCAGCGGGGACTGGGCACAGATACGCAGTATTTT. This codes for CASSQRGLGTDTQYF.

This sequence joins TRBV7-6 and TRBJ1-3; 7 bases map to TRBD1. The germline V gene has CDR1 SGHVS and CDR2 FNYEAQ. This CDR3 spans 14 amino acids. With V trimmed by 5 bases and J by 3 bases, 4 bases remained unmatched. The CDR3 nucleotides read TGTGCCAGCAGCGACGGGACAGTTGGAAACACCATATATTTT. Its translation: CASSDGTVGNTIYF.

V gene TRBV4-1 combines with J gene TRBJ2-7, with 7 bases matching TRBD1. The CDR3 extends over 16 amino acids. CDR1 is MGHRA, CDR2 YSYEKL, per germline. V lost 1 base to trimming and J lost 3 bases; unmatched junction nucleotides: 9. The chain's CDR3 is CASSQVAGTAIYEQYF. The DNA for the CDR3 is TGCGCCAGCAGCCAAGTTGCCGGGACAGCCATCTACGAGCAGTACTTC.

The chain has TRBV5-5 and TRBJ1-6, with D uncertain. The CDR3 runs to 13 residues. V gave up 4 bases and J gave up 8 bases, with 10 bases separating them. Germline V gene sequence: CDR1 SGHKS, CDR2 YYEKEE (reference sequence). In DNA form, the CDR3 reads TGTGCCAGCAGCCTCCATATGGATTCACCCCTCCACTTT. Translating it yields CASSLHMDSPLHF.

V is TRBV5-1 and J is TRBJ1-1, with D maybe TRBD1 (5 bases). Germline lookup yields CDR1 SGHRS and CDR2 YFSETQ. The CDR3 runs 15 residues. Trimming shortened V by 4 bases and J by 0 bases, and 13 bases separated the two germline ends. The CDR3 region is CASSRGTRMNTEAFF. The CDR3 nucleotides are TGCGCCAGCAGCCGCGGGACGCGCATGAACACTGAAGCTTTCTTT.

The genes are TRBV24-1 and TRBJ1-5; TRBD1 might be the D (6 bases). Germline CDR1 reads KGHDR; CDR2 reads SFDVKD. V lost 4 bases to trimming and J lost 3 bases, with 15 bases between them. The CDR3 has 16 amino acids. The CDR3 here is CATSDKIGQFNQPQHF. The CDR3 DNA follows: TGTGCCACCAGTGACAAGATAGGACAGTTCAATCAGCCCCAGCATTTT.

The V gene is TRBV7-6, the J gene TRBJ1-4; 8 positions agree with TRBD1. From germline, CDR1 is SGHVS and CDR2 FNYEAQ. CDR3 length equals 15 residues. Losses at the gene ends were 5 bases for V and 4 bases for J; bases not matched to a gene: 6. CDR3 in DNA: TGTGCCAGCAGCGGACAGGGATCGAGTAATGAAAAACTGTTTTTT. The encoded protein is CASSGQGSSNEKLFF.

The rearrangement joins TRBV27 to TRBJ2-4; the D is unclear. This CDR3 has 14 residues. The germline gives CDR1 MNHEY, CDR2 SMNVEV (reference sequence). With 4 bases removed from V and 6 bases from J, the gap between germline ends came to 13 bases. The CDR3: CASSSHLNRNIQYF. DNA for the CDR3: TGTGCCAGCAGTTCCCATCTCAACCGAAACATTCAGTACTTC.

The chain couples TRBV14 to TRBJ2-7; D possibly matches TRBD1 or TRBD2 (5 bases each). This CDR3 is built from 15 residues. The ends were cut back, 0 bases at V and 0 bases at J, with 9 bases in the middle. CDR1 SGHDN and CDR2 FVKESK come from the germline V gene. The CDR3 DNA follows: TGTGCCAGCAGCCAAGAGTGGGGGAGCTCCTACGAGCAGTACTTC. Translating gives CASSQEWGSSYEQYF.

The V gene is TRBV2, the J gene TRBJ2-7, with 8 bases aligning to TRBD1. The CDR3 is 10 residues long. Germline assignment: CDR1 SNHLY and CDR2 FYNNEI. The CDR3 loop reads CASSDRDRSV. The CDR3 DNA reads TGTGCCAGCAGTGATAGGGACAGGTCCGTC.

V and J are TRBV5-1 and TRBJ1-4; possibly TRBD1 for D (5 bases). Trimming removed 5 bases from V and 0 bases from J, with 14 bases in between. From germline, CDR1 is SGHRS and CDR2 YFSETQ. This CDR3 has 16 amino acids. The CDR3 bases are TGCGCCAGCAGTCCCGGGGGGACTGCAACTAATGAAAAACTGTTTTTT. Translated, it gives CASSPGGTATNEKLFF.

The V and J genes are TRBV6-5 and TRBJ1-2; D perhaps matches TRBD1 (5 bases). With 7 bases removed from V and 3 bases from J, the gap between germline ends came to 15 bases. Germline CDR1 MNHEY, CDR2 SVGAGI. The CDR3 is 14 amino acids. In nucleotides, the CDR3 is TGTGCCAGCACCCCGGGGGGGTTTGACTATGGCTACACCTTC. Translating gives CASTPGGFDYGYTF.

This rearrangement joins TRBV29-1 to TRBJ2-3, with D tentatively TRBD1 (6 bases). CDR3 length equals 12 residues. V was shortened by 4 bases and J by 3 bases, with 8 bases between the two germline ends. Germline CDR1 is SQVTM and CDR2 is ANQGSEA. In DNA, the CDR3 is TGCAGCGTTGGGACAGTGACAGATACGCAGTATTTT. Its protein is CSVGTVTDTQYF.

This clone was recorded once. CDR3 in amino acids: CASSYTAGVYEQYF. The CDR3 DNA is TGTGCCAGCAGTTACACCGCCGGGGTCTACGAGCAGTACTTC. The chain has TRBV6-2 or TRBV6-3 and TRBJ2-7; tentatively, D is TRBD2 (5 bases). The CDR3 is 14 residues long. The V gene lost 2 bases and the J gene lost 3 bases, with 11 bases spanning the gap. CDR1 is MNHEY and CDR2 is SVGEGT in the germline V gene.

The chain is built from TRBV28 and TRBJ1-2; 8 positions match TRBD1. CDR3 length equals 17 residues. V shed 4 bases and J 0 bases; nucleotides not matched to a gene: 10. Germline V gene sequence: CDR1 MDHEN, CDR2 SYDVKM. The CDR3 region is CASSSLGQGQANYGYTF. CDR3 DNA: TGTGCCAGCAGTTCCCTAGGACAGGGCCAAGCTAACTATGGCTACACCTTC.

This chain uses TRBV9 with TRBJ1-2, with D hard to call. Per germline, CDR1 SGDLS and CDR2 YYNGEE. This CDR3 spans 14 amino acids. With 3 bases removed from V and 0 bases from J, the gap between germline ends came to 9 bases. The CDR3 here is CASSASQTNYGYTF. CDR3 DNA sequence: TGTGCCAGCAGCGCATCACAAACTAACTATGGCTACACCTTC.

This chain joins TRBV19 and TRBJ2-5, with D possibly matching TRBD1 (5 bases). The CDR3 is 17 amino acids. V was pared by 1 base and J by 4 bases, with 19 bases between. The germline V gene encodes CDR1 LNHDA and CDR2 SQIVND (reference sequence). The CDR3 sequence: CASSIGGRGSSSETQYF. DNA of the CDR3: TGTGCCAGTAGTATAGGGGGCCGCGGCAGTTCATCAGAGACCCAGTACTTC.